The 7 T cell receptor beta chains listed next were all sequenced from one sample in a study of CD8+ T cells in alopecia areata. Extracted RNA was reverse transcribed, and the resulting cDNA served as sequencing template. Sequencing was performed with immunoSEQ multiplex PCR; in TCRdb, only in-frame clones are kept and a portion is missing. Here the sample spans roughly 150,000 clones, 55% being singletons. Sequencing used CD4+ T cells sorted from blood. These receptors were taken from a human donor in good health.

CDR3 residues: CSVATRLTDTQYF. DNA of the CDR3: TGCAGCGTCGCGACACGTTTAACAGATACGCAGTATTTT. The rearrangement uses TRBV29-1 and TRBJ2-3; D remains ambiguous. The germline gives CDR1 SQVTM, CDR2 ANQGSEA. V gave up 6 bases and J gave up 3 bases, with 13 bases separating them. The CDR3 contains 13 residues.

This chain joins TRBV2 and TRBJ2-2; D is ambiguous. This CDR3 contains 12 residues. CDR1 SNHLY and CDR2 FYNNEI come from the germline V gene. V was trimmed by 6 bases and J by 3 bases, leaving 5 bases between them. This CDR3 is CASSGYTGELFF. The CDR3 nucleotides are TGTGCCAGCAGCGGATACACCGGGGAGCTGTTTTTT.

The chain joins TRBV29-1 to TRBJ2-3; D possibly corresponds to TRBD1 (6 bases). CDR1 and CDR2 from the germline V gene are SQVTM and ANQGSEA. Trimming stripped 6 bases from V and 0 bases from J, with 13 bases between. The CDR3 length is 14 residues. CDR3 sequence reads: CSVRTASSTDTQYF. CDR3 DNA: TGCAGCGTACGGACAGCTAGTAGCACAGATACGCAGTATTTT.

The chain couples TRBV5-6 to TRBJ2-7; TRBD2 matches at 7 bases. Germline CDR1 is SGHDT and CDR2 is YYEEEE. The CDR3 sequence is 15 residues long. J was trimmed by 2 bases and V by 4 bases; bases with no gene match: 9. The DNA of the CDR3 is TGTGCCAGCAGCCCGGGGGAGGGCCTCACCTACGAGCAGTACTTC. Translation: CASSPGEGLTYEQYF.

The V and J genes are TRBV29-1 and TRBJ2-1, with a possible D match to TRBD2 (5 bases). This CDR3 region has 15 residues. Deletions cut 4 bases from V and 7 bases from J, with 20 bases between. Germline loops: CDR1 SQVTM, CDR2 ANQGSEA. The chain's CDR3 is CSVVFGVPERNEQFF. CDR3 nucleotide sequence: TGCAGCGTTGTTTTCGGAGTCCCGGAGCGGAATGAGCAGTTCTTC.

The chain combines TRBV28 with TRBJ2-7; tentatively, D is TRBD2 (7 bases). The CDR3 is made up of 15 amino acids. The ends were cut back, 5 bases at V and 3 bases at J, with 17 bases in the middle. Germline V gives CDR1 MDHEN, CDR2 SYDVKM. CDR3 residues: CASSRPGGGNYEQYF. DNA for the CDR3: TGTGCCAGCAGTCGACCGGGGGGCGGGAACTACGAGCAGTACTTC.

For this clone: One end of the junction fails to match germline, which may point to a read error. V usage is TRBV7-9 and J usage is TRBJ2-5, with TRBD2 matching over 11 bases. The CDR3 runs to 15 residues. The germline gives CDR1 SEHNR, CDR2 FQNEAQ (reference sequence). The CDR3 DNA reads as TGTGCCAGCAGCCTAGCGGGAGGTCTACAAGAGACCCAGTACTTC. Its protein is CASSLAGGLQETQYF.